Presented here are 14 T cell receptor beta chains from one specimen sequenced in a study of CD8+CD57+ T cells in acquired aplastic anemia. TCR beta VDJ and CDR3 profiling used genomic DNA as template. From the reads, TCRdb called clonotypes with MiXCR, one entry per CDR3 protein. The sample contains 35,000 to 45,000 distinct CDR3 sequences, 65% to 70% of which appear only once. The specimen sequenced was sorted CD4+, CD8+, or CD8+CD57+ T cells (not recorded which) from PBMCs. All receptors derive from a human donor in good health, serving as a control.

This CDR3 reads CATSDLKTGQETQYF. The CDR3 DNA reads TGTGCCACCAGTGATTTAAAGACAGGGCAAGAGACCCAGTACTTC. The chain joins TRBV24-1 to TRBJ2-5; 7 positions agree with TRBD1. CDR3 size: 15 residues. CDR1 KGHDR and CDR2 SFDVKD come from the germline V gene. The V gene end was trimmed by 1 base and the J gene end by 2 bases; junction bases not matched to a gene: 3.

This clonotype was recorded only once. The chain's CDR3 is CSVGVRGVGYTF. The CDR3, as DNA: TGCAGCGTTGGTGTGAGGGGCGTTGGCTACACCTTC. V gene TRBV29-1 combines with J gene TRBJ1-2, with a possible D match to TRBD1 (5 bases). The CDR3 has 12 amino acids. The germline gives CDR1 SQVTM, CDR2 ANQGSEA. Trimming cost V 4 bases and J 7 bases, with 13 bases left between them. The complete variable domain, with remaining parts taken from reference TRBV29-1 and TRBJ1-2, reads SAVISQKPSRDICQRGTSLTIQCQVDSQVTMMFWYRQQPGQSLTLIATANQGSEATYESGFVIDKFPISRPNLTFSTLTVSNMSPEDSSIYLCSVGVRGVGYTFGSGTRLTVV.

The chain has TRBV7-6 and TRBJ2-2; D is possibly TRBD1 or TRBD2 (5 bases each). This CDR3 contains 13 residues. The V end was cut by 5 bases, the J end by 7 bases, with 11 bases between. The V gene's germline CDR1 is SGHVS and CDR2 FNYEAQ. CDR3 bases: TGTGCCAGCAGCGGGACGCGAGGCGGGGAGCTGTTTTTT. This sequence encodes CASSGTRGGELFF.

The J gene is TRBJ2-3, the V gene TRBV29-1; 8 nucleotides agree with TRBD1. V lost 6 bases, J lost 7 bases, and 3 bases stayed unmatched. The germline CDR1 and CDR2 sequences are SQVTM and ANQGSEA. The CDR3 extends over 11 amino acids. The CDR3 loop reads CSVDRGHTQYF. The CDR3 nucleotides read TGCAGCGTAGACAGGGGTCATACGCAGTATTTT.

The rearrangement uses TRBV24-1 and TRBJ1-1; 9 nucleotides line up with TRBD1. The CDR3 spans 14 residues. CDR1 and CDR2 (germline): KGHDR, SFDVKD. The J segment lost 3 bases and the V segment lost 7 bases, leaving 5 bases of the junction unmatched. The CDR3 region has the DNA TGTGCCACCAGAAGACAGGGGGAGGACACTGAAGCTTTCTTT. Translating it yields CATRRQGEDTEAFF.

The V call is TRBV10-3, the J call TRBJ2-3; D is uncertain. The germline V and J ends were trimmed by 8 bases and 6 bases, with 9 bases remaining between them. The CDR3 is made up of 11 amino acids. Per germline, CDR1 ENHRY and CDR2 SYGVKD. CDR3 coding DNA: TGTGCCATCTCAGAGAGGGATACGCAGTATTTT. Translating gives CAISERDTQYF.

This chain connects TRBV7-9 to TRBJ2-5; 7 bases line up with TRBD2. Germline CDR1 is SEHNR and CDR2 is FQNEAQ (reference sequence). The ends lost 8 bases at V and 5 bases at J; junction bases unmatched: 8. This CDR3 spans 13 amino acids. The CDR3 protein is CASGNSGWETQYF. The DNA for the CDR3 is TGTGCCAGCGGGAATAGCGGGTGGGAGACCCAGTACTTC.

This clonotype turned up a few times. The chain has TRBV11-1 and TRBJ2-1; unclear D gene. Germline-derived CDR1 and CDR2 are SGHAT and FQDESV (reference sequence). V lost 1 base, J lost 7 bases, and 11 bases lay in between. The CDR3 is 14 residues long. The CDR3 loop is CASSLVSSGNEQFF. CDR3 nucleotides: TGTGCCAGCAGCTTAGTTAGCTCCGGGAATGAGCAGTTCTTC.

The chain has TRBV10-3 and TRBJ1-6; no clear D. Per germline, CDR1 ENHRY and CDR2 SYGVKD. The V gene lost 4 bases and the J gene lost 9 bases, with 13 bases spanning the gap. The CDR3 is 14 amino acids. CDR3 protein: CAISGARLSSPLHF. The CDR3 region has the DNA TGTGCCATCAGTGGCGCGAGGTTAAGTTCACCCCTCCACTTT.

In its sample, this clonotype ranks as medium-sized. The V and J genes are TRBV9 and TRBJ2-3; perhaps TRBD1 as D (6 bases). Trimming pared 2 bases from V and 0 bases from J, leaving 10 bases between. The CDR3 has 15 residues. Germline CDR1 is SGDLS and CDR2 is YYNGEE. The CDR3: CASSVAGESTDTQYF. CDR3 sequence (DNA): TGTGCCAGCAGCGTTGCAGGGGAGAGCACAGATACGCAGTATTTT.

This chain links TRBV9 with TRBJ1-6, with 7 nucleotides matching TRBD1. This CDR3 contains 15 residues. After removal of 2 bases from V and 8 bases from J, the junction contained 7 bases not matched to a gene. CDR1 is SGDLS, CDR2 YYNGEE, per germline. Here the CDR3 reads CASSVRGTAHSPLHF. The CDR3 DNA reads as TGTGCCAGCAGCGTTAGGGGGACAGCACATTCACCCCTCCACTTT.

In DNA, the CDR3 is TGTGCCAGCAGCTTACACGGGGCATATGGCTACACCTTC. Translating gives CASSLHGAYGYTF. The chain combines TRBV7-6 with TRBJ1-2, with D possibly TRBD1 on 5 matching bases. The V gene's germline CDR1 is SGHVS and CDR2 FNYEAQ. The V end lost 2 bases, the J end lost 5 bases, and 9 bases lay between the germline ends. The CDR3 sequence is 13 residues long.

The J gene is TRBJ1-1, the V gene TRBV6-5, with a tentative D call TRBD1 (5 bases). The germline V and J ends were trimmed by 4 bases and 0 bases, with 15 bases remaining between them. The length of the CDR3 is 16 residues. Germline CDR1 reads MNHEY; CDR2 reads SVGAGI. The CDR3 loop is CASSFTGRGVNTEAFF. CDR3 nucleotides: TGTGCCAGCAGTTTTACGGGACGGGGGGTGAACACTGAAGCTTTCTTT.

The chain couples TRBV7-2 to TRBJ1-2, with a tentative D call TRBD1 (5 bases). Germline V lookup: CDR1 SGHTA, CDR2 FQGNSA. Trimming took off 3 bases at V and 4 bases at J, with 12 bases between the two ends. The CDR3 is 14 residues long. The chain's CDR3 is CASSLGGGAYGYTF. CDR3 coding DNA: TGTGCCAGCAGCTTGGGCGGGGGTGCCTATGGCTACACCTTC.